This TCR beta chain was sequenced in a study of blood T cell repertoires in COVID-19. Study at large: COVID-19 samples collected from the United States, Italy and Spain covered acute and convalescent phases.

Under the authors' procedure: Estimation of nucleated cell counts was performed using reference gene primer amplification. The table came from immunoSEQ multiplex PCR; TCRdb's copy has only in-frame clones and leaves some out. The D gene and trimming were derived from the DNA, and the V and J assignments and clone size from that table. This sample carries 150,000 to 200,000 clones, around nine tenths of them seen once, and the ten largest clones take about 5%. The germline gives CDR1 SGHTA, CDR2 FQGNSA. Trimming shortened V by 4 bases and J by 3 bases, and 7 bases separated the two germline ends. The CDR3 is 12 residues long.

This chain joins TRBV7-2 and TRBJ2-7; D uncertain. The TCR originated in a human donor in a cohort sampled during active COVID-19. The sequenced sample was peripheral blood. The CDR3, as DNA: TGTGCCAGCAGCTCCCTTTTCTACGAGCAGTACTTC. Protein: CASSSLFYEQYF.